This T cell receptor beta chain was identified in a study of cytomegalovirus exposure and HLA in healthy donors. General observations from the study: According to the study, 160 or so TCR beta chains were cytomegalovirus-associated.

It was with 60 Vbeta and 13 Jbeta primers that the PCR ran. The assay was immunoSEQ multiplex PCR, and TCRdb's table has in-frame clones only and misses some. The table includes about 190,000 clones, around 80% detected once. About this clone: Its antigen is unidentified.

Germline V gene sequence: CDR1 GTSNPN, CDR2 SVGIG (reference sequence). The CDR3 has 13 residues. V lost 2 bases to trimming and J lost 5 bases, with 10 bases between them. V is TRBV30 and J is TRBJ1-5; a weak D match, TRBD1 (5 bases). The sequenced sample consisted of PBMCs. This sequence was found in a middle-aged woman in good health and CMV-seronegative. DNA of the CDR3: TGTGCCTGGAGTATGACAGAGTATCAGCCCCAGCATTTT. Its translation is CAWSMTEYQPQHF.